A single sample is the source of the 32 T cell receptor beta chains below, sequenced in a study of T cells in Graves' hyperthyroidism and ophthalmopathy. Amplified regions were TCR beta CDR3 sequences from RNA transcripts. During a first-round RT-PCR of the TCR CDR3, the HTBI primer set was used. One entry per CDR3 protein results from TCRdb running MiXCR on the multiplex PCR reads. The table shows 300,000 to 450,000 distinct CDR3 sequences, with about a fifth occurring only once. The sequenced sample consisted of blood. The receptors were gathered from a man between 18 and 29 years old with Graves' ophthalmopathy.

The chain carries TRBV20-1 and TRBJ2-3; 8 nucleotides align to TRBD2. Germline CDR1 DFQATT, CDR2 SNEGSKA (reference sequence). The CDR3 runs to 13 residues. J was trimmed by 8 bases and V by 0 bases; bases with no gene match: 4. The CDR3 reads CSAREGGGRTQYF. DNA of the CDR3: TGCAGTGCTAGAGAAGGCGGGGGGCGTACGCAGTATTTT.

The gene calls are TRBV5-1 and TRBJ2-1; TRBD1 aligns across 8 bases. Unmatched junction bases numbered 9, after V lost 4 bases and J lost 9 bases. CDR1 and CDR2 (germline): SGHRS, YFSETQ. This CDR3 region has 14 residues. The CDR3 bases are TGCGCCAGCAGCCCAAACTCAGGGGGCGGTGAGCAGTTCTTC. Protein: CASSPNSGGGEQFF.

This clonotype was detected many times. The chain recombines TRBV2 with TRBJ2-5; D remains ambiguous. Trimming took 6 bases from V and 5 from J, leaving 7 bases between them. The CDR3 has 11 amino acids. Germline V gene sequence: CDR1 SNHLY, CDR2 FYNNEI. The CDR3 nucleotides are TGTGCCAGCAGGCCCCAGGAGACCCAGTACTTC. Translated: CASRPQETQYF. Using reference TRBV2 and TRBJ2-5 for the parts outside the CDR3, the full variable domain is EPEVTQTPSHQVTQMGQEVILRCVPISNHLYFYWYRQILGQKVEFLVSFYNNEISEKSEIFDDQFSVERPDGSNFTLKIRSTKLEDSAMYFCASRPQETQYFGPGTRLLVL.

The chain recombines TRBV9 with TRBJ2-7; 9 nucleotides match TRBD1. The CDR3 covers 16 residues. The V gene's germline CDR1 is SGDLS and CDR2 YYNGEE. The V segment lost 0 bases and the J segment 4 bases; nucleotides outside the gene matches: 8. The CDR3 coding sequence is TGTGCCAGCAGCGTAGGGTGGACAGGGGACGTATACGAGCAGTACTTC. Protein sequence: CASSVGWTGDVYEQYF.

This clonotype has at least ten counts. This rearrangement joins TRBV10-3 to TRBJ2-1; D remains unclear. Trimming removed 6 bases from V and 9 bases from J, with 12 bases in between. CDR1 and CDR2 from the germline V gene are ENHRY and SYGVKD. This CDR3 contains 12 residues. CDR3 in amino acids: CAIRALVGEQFF. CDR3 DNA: TGTGCCATCAGGGCGTTGGTCGGTGAGCAGTTCTTC.

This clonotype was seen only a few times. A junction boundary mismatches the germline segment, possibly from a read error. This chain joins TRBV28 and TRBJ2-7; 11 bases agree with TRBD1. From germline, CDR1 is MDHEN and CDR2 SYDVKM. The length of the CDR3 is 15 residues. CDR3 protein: CVSTTAGQGAYEQYF. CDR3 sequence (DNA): TGTGTCAGCACCACCGCGGGACAGGGGGCCTACGAGCAGTACTTC.

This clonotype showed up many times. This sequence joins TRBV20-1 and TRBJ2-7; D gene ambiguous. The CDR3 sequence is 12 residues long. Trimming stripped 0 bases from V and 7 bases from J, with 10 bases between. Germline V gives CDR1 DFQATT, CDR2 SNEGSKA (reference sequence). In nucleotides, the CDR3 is TGCAGTGCTAGAGAGGCGGTAGTTGAGCAGTACTTC. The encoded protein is CSAREAVVEQYF.

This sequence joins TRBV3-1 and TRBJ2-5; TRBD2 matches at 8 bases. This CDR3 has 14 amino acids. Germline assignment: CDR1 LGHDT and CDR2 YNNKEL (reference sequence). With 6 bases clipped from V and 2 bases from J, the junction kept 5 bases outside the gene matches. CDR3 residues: CASSSGELQETQYF. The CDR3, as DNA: TGTGCCAGCAGTAGCGGGGAGCTACAAGAGACCCAGTACTTC.

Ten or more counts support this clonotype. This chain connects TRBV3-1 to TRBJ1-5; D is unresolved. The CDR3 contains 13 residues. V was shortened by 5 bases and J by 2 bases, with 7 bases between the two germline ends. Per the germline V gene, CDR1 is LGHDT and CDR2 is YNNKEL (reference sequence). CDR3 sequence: CASSYLGNQPQHF. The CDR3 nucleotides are TGTGCCAGCAGCTACCTTGGCAATCAGCCCCAGCATTTT.

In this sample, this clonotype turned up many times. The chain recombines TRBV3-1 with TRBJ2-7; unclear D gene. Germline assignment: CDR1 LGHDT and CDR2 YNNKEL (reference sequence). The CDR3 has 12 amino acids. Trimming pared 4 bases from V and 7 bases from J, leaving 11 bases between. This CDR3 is CASSPSDGEQYF. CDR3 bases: TGTGCCAGCAGCCCGTCAGATGGAGAGCAGTACTTC.

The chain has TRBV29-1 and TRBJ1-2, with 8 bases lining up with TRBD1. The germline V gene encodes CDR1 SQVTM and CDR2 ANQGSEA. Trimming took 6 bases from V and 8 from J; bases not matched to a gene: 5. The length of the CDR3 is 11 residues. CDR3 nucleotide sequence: TGCAGCGTCCAGGGGGCGAAAGGCTACACCTTC. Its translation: CSVQGAKGYTF.

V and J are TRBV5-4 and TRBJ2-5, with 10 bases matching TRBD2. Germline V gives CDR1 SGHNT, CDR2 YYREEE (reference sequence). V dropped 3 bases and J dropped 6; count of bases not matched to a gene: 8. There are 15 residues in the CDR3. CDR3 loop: CASSSSGGVLQTQYF. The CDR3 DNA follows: TGTGCCAGCAGCTCTAGCGGGGGAGTCCTCCAGACCCAGTACTTC.

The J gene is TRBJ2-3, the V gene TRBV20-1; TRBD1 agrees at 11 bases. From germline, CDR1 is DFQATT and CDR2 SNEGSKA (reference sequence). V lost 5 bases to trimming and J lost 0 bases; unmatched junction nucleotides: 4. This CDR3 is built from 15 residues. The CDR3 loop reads CSAPGQGASTDTQYF. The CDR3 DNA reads TGCAGTGCTCCCGGACAGGGGGCTAGCACAGATACGCAGTATTTT.

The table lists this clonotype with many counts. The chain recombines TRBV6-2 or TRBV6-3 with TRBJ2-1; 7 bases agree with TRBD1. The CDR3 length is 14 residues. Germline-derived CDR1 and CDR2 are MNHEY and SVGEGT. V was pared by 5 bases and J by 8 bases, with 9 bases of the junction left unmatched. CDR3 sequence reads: CASSLATDRDEQFF. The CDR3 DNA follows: TGTGCCAGCAGTCTGGCCACCGACAGGGATGAGCAGTTCTTC.

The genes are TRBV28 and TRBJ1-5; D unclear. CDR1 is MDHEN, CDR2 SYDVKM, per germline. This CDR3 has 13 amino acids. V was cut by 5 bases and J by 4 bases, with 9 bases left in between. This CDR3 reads CASSNLMNQPQHF. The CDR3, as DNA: TGTGCCAGCAGTAACCTAATGAATCAGCCCCAGCATTTT.

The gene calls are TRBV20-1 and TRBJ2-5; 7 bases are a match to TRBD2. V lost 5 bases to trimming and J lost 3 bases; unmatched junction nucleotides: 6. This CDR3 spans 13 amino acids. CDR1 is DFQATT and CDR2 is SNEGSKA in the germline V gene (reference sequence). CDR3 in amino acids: CSALRTSKETQYF. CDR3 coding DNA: TGCAGTGCTCTGCGGACTAGTAAAGAGACCCAGTACTTC.

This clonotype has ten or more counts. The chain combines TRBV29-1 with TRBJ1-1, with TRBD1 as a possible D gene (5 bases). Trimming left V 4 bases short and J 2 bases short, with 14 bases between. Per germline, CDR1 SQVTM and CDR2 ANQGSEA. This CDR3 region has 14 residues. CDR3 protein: CSVVQGGKNTEAFF. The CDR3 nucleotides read TGCAGCGTTGTTCAGGGAGGGAAAAACACTGAAGCTTTCTTT.

CDR3 protein: CASSLGTGPAGNIQYF. In DNA, the CDR3 is TGTGCCAGCAGCTTAGGGACAGGGCCTGCGGGAAACATTCAGTACTTC. The chain is built from TRBV7-6 and TRBJ2-4; 8 positions agree with TRBD1. The CDR3 contains 16 residues. The germline V gene has CDR1 SGHVS and CDR2 FNYEAQ. V gave up 1 base and J gave up 6 bases; unmatched junction bases: 8.

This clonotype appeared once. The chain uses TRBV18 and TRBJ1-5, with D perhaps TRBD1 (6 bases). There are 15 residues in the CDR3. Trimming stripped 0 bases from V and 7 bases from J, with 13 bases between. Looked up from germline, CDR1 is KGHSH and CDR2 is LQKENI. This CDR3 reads CASSPPGQGLQPQHF. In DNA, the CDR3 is TGTGCCAGCTCACCACCGGGGCAGGGGCTGCAGCCCCAGCATTTT.

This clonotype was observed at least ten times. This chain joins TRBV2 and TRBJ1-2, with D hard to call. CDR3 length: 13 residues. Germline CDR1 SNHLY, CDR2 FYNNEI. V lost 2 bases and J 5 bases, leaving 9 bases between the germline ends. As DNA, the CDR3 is TGTGCCAGCAGTGAAACAGACAATTATGGCTACACCTTC. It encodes CASSETDNYGYTF.

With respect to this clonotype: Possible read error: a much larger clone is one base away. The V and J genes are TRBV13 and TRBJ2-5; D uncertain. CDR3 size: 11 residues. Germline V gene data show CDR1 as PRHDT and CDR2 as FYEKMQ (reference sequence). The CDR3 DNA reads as TGTGCCAACAGCTTAATGGGGACCCAGTACTTC. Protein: CANSLMGTQYF.

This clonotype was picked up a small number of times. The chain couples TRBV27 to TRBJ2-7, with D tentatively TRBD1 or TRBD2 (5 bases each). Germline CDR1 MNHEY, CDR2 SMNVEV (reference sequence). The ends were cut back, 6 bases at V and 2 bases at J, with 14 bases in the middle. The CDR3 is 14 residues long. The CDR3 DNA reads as TGTGCCAGCAGACCTCGGGACGGAACCTACGAGCAGTACTTC. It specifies CASRPRDGTYEQYF.

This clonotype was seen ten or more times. The CDR3 DNA reads as TGTGCCAGCAGTTCGATAGCCAAAAACATTCAGTACTTC. Translating gives CASSSIAKNIQYF. The gene calls are TRBV12-3 or TRBV12-4 and TRBJ2-4; no clear D gene. The CDR3 is made up of 13 amino acids. The V gene lost 4 bases and the J gene lost 0 bases, with 4 bases spanning the gap.

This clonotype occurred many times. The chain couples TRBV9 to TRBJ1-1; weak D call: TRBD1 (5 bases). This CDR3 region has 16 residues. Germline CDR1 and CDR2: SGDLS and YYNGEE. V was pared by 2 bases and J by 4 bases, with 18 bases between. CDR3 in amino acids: CASSVEPGLTTTEAFF. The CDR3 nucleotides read TGTGCCAGCAGCGTTGAACCGGGACTCACTACCACTGAAGCTTTCTTT. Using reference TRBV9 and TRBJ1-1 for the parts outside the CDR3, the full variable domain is DSGVTQTPKHLITATGQRVTLRCSPRSGDLSVYWYQQSLDQGLQFLIQYYNGEERAKGNILERFSAQQFPDLHSELNLSSLELGDSALYFCASSVEPGLTTTEAFFGQGTRLTVV.

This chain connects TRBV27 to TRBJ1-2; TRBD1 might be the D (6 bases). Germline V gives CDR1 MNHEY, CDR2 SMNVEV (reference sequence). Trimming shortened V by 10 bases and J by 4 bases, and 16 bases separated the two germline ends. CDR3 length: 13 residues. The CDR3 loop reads CATWGGGAYGYTF. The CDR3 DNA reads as TGTGCCACATGGGGAGGGGGGGCCTATGGCTACACCTTC.

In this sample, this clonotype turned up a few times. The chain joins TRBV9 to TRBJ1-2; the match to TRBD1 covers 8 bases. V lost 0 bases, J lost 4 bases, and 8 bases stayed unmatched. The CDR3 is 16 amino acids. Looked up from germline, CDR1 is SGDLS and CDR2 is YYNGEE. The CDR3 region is CASSVGRQGMGYGYTF. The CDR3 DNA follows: TGTGCCAGCAGCGTAGGCCGACAGGGGATGGGCTATGGCTACACCTTC.

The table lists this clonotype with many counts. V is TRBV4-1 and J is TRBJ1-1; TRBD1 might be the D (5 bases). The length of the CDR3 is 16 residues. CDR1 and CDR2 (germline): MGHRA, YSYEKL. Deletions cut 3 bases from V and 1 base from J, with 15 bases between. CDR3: CASSHRTWGRNTEAFF. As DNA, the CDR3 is TGCGCCAGCAGCCACCGGACCTGGGGGAGGAACACTGAAGCTTTCTTT.

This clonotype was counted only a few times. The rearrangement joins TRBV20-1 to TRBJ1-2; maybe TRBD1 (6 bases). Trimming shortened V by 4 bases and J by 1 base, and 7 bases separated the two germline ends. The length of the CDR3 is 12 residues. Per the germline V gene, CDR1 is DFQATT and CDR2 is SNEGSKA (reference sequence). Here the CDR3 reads CSANRDNYGYTF. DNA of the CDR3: TGCAGTGCTAACAGGGATAACTATGGCTACACCTTC.

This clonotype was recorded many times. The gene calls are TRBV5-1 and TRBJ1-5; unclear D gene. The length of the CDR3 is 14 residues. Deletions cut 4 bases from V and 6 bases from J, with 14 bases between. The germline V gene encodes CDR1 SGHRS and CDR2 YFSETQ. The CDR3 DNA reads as TGCGCCAGCAGCCCTGCGGGAGGGTCTCAGCCCCAGCATTTT. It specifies CASSPAGGSQPQHF.

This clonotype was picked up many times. For the CDR3, the DNA is TGTGCCAGCAGGATCCCCCGGGGAGGCGACACTGAAGCTTTCTTT. It translates to CASRIPRGGDTEAFF. V usage is TRBV2 and J usage is TRBJ1-1; D gene unclear. The V gene's germline CDR1 is SNHLY and CDR2 FYNNEI. This CDR3 has 15 amino acids. Trimming pared 6 bases from V and 3 bases from J, leaving 17 bases between. Full variable domain (rest looked up from reference TRBV2 and TRBJ1-1): EPEVTQTPSHQVTQMGQEVILRCVPISNHLYFYWYRQILGQKVEFLVSFYNNEISEKSEIFDDQFSVERPDGSNFTLKIRSTKLEDSAMYFCASRIPRGGDTEAFFGQGTRLTVV.

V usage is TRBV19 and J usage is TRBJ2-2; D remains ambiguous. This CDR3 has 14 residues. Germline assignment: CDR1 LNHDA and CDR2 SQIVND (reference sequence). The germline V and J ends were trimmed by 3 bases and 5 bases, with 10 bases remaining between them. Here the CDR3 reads CASSIGSVTGELFF. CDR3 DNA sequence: TGTGCCAGTAGTATCGGGTCCGTTACCGGGGAGCTGTTTTTT.

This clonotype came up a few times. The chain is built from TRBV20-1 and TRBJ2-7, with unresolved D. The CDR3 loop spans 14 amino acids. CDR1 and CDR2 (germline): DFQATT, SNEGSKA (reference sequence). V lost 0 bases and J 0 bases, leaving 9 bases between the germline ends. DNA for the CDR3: TGCAGTGCTAGAGAGAGGCCCGCCTCCTACGAGCAGTACTTC. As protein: CSARERPASYEQYF.